This TCR beta chain came from a study of early T cells in non-severe SARS-CoV-2 infection. Overall study context: Alpha and beta chains were unpaired, from unsorted whole-blood bulk RNA.

Germline V CDR1 and CDR2: SGHRS, YFSETQ. The V and J ends lost 4 bases and 8 bases, in that order; junction bases with no gene match: 10. CDR3 size: 16 residues. This clonotype occurred many times. Its antigen is as yet unknown. Broader study findings: VDJdb matches were skewed toward anti-spike CD8 T cell responses.

Each cDNA molecule carried a unique molecular identifier. TCRdb passed the 5' RACE reads through MiXCR, listing each CDR3 protein once. The sample carries some 82,000 distinct CDR3 sequences, around an eighth recorded once. The sequence was obtained from an adult who was a healthcare worker with PCR-confirmed SARS-CoV-2 infection or an uninfected control (not recorded which). Sequences were obtained from whole blood. The chain carries TRBV5-1 and TRBJ2-1; 12 nucleotides agree with TRBD2. CDR3 residues: CASSTGRLAGGYEQFF. Written as DNA, the CDR3 is TGCGCCAGCAGCACTGGCCGGCTAGCGGGAGGGTATGAGCAGTTCTTC. Full variable domain (missing parts from reference TRBV5-1 and TRBJ2-1): KAGVTQTPRYLIKTRGQQVTLSCSPISGHRSVSWYQQTPGQGLQFLFEYFSETQRNKGNFPGRFSGRQFSNSRSEMNVSTLELGDSALYLCASSTGRLAGGYEQFFGPGTRLTVL.